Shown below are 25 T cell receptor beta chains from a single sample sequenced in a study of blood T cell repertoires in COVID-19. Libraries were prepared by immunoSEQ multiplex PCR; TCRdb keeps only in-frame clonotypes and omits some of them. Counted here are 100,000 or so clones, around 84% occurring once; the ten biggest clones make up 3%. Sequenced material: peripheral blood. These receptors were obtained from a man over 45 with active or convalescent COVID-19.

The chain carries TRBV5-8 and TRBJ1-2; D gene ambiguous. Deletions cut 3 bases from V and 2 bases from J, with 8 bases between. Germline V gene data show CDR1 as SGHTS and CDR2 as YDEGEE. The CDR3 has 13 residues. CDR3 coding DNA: TGTGCCAGCAGCTGGGAGGGCAACTATGGCTACACCTTC. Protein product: CASSWEGNYGYTF.

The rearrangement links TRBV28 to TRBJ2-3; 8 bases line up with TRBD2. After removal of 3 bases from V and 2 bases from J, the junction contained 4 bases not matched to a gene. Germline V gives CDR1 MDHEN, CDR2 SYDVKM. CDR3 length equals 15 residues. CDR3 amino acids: CASSFNSGVTDTQYF. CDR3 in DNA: TGTGCCAGCAGTTTTAATAGCGGGGTCACAGATACGCAGTATTTT.

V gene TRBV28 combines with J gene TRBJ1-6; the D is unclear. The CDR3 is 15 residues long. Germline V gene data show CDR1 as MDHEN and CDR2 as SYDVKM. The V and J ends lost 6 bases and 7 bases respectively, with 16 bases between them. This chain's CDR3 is CASRPPGTKNSPLHF. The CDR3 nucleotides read TGTGCCAGCAGACCGCCGGGTACTAAAAATTCACCCCTCCACTTT.

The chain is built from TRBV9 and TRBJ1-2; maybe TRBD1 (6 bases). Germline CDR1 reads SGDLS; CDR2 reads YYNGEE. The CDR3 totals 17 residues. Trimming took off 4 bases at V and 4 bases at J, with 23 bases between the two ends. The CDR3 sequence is CASSSTSSGVIGYGYTF. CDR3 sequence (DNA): TGTGCCAGCAGCTCAACGTCTTCAGGGGTGATAGGCTATGGCTACACCTTC.

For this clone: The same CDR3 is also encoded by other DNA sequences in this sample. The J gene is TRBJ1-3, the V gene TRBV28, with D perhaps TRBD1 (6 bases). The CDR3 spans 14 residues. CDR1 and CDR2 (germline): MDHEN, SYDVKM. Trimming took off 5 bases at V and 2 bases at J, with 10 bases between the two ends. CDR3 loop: CASSLTGTGNTIYF. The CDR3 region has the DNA TGTGCCAGCAGTCTTACAGGGACTGGAAACACCATATATTTT. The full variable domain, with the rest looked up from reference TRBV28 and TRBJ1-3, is DVKVTQSSRYLVKRTGEKVFLECVQDMDHENMFWYRQDPGLGLRLIYFSYDVKMKEKGDIPEGYSVSREKKERFSLILESASTNQTSMYLCASSLTGTGNTIYFGEGSWLTVV.

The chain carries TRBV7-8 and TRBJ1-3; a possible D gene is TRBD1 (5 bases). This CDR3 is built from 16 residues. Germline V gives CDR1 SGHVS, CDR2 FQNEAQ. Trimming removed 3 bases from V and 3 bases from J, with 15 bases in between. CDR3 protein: CASSLGLSSGGNTIYF. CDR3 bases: TGTGCCAGCAGCTTGGGACTCTCAAGCGGTGGAAACACCATATATTTT.

The CDR3 DNA reads TGTGCCAGCAGCCCAGACCGGGGCACCGGGGAGCTGTTTTTT. It codes for CASSPDRGTGELFF. The J gene is TRBJ2-2, the V gene TRBV11-3, with D possibly TRBD2 on 5 matching bases. The CDR3 extends over 14 amino acids. CDR1 is SGHNT, CDR2 YENEEA, per germline. V was trimmed by 5 bases and J by 4 bases, leaving 11 bases between them.

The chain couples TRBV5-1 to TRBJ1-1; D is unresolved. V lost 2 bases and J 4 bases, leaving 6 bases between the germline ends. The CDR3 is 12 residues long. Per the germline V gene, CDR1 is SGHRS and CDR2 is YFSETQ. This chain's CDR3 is CASSFGLTEAFF. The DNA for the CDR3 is TGCGCCAGCAGCTTTGGACTCACTGAAGCTTTCTTT.

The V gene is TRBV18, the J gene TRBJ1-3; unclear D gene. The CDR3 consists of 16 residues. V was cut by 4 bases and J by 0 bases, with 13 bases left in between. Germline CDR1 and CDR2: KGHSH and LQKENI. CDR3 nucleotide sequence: TGTGCCAGCTCACTCGACAATTTCAACTCTGGAAACACCATATATTTT. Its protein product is CASSLDNFNSGNTIYF. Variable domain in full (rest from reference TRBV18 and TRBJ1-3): NAGVMQNPRHLVRRRGQEARLRCSPMKGHSHVYWYRQLPEEGLKFMVYLQKENIIDESGMPKERFSAEFPKEGPSILRIQQVVRGDSAAYFCASSLDNFNSGNTIYFGEGSWLTVV.

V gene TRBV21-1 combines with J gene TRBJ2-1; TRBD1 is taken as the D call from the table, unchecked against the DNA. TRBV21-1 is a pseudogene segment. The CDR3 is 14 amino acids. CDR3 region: CASSKVKGVDEQFF. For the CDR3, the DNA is TGTGCCAGCAGCAAAGTAAAAGGGGTCGATGAGCAGTTCTTC.

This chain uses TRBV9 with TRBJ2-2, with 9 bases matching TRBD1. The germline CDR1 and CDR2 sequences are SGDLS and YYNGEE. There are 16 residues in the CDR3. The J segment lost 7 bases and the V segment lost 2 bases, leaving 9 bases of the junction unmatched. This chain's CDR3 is CASSVRDREDYGELFF. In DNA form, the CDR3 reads TGTGCCAGCAGCGTCCGGGACAGGGAAGATTACGGGGAGCTGTTTTTT.

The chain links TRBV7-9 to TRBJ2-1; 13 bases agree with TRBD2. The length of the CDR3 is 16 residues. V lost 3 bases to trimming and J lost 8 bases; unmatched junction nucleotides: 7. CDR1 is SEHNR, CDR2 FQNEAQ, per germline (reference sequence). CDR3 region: CASSFSGTSGVDEQFF. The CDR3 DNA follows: TGTGCCAGCAGCTTTTCGGGGACTAGCGGGGTAGATGAGCAGTTCTTC. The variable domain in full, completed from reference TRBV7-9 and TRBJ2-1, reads DTGVSQNPRHKITKRGQNVTFRCDPISEHNRLYWYRQTLGQGPEFLTYFQNEAQLEKSRLLSDRFSAERPKGSFSTLEIQRTEQGDSAMYLCASSFSGTSGVDEQFFGPGTRLTVL.

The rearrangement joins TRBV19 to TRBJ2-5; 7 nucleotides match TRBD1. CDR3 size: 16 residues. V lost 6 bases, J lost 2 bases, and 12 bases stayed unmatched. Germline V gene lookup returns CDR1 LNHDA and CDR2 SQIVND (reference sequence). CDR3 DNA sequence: TGTGCCAGTAGAGATCCGAGACAGGGAAGTCAAGAGACCCAGTACTTC. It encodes CASRDPRQGSQETQYF.

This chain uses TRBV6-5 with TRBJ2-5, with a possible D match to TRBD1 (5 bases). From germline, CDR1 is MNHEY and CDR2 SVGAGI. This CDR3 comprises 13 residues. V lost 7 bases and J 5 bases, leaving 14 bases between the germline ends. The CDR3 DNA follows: TGTGCCAGCAACCTTAGGGGCCTGGAGACCCAGTACTTC. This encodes CASNLRGLETQYF.

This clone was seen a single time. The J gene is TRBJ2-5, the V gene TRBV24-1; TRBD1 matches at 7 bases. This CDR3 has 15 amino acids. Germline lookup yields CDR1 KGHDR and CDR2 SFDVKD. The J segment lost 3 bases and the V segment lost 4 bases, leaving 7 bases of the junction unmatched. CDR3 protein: CATSEPGQVEETQYF. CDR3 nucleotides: TGTGCCACCAGTGAGCCCGGACAGGTGGAAGAGACCCAGTACTTC.

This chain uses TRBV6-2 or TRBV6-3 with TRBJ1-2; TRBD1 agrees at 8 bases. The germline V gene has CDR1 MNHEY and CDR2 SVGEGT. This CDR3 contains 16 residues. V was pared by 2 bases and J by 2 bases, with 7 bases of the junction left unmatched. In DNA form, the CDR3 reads TGTGCCAGCAGTTACGAGGGACAGGAAGGAAACTATGGCTACACCTTC. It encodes CASSYEGQEGNYGYTF.

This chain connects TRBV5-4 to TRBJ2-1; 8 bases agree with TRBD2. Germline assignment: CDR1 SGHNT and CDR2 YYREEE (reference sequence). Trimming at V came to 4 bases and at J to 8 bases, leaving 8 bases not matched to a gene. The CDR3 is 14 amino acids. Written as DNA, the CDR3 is TGTGCCAGCAGCAACCGGGGGGGGAGCGATGAGCAGTTCTTC. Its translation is CASSNRGGSDEQFF.

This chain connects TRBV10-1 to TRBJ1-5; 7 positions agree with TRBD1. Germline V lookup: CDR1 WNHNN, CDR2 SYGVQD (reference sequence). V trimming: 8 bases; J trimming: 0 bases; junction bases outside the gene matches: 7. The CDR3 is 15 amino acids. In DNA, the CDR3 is TGCGCCAGCCCCCCGGACAGGTATAGCAATCAGCCCCAGCATTTT. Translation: CASPPDRYSNQPQHF.

The CDR3 region is CASSLGQPGDTQYF. The CDR3 DNA reads TGTGCCAGCTCACTCGGACAGCCGGGAGATACGCAGTATTTT. The chain is built from TRBV18 and TRBJ2-3, with D possibly matching TRBD1 (6 bases). V was clipped by 4 bases and J by 5 bases, with 13 bases between them. The CDR3 length is 14 residues. Germline V CDR1 and CDR2: KGHSH, LQKENI.

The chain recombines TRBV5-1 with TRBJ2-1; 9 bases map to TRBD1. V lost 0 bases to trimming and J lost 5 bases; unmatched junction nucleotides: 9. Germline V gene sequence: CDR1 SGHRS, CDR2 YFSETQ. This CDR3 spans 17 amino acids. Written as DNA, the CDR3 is TGCGCCAGCAGCTTGGCCCAAGGTGGGGACAGGGACAATGAGCAGTTCTTC. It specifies CASSLAQGGDRDNEQFF.

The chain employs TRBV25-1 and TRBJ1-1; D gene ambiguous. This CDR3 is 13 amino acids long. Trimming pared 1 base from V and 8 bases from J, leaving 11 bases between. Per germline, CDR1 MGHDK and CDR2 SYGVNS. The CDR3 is CASSESAPGEAFF. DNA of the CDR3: TGTGCCAGCAGTGAATCGGCCCCCGGGGAAGCTTTCTTT.

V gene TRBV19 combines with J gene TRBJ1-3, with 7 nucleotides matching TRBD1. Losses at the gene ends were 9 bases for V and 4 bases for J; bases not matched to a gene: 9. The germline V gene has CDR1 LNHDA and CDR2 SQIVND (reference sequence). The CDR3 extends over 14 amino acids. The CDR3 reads CASTLTGEGNTIYF. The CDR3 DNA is TGTGCCAGCACGCTAACAGGGGAAGGAAACACCATATATTTT.

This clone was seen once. CDR3 sequence reads: CASSLADGTGRAFF. The DNA of the CDR3 is TGTGCCAGCAGCTTAGCCGATGGGACAGGGAGGGCTTTCTTT. This chain links TRBV7-9 with TRBJ1-1; TRBD1 agrees at 9 bases. The CDR3 covers 14 residues. The V gene end was trimmed by 0 bases and the J gene end by 11 bases; junction bases not matched to a gene: 7. Looked up from germline, CDR1 is SEHNR and CDR2 is FQNEAQ (reference sequence).

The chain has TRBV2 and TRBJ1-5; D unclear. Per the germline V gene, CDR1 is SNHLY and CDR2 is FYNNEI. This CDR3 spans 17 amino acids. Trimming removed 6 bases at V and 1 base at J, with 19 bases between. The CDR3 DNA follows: TGTGCCAGCAGAATGGAGCCCTGGGTATCCAGCAATCAGCCCCAGCATTTT. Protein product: CASRMEPWVSSNQPQHF. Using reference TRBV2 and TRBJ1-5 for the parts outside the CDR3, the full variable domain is EPEVTQTPSHQVTQMGQEVILRCVPISNHLYFYWYRQILGQKVEFLVSFYNNEISEKSEIFDDQFSVERPDGSNFTLKIRSTKLEDSAMYFCASRMEPWVSSNQPQHFGDGTRLSIL.

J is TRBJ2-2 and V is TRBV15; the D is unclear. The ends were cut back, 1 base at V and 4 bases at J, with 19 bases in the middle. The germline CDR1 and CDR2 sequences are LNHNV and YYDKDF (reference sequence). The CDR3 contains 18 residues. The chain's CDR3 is CATSRVTLSLVGTGELFF. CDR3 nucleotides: TGTGCCACCAGCAGAGTGACTCTTTCCCTAGTGGGCACCGGGGAGCTGTTTTTT.